The entry below gives a single T cell receptor beta chain sequence along with its context. This entry belongs to a study of T cell changes during pregnancy in multiple sclerosis. Germline values: CDR1 SGHTA, CDR2 FQGNSA. The CDR3 has 15 amino acids. V shed 0 bases and J 3 bases; nucleotides not matched to a gene: 1. This table comes from immunoSEQ multiplex PCR, and its TCRdb copy is limited to in-frame clones, with some not included. The sample records just over 80,000 clones, roughly 96% being singletons. The sequencing here drew on peripheral blood, taken in the second trimester of pregnancy. The source of this sequence is a female donor with multiple sclerosis, enrolled in a pregnancy study. This chain links TRBV7-2 with TRBJ2-7; 11 nucleotides agree with TRBD2. CDR3 protein: CASSLALAGGYEQYF. The CDR3 region has the DNA TGTGCCAGCAGCTTAGCGCTAGCGGGAGGCTACGAGCAGTACTTC. Based on the CDR3 plus reference TRBV7-2 and TRBJ2-7, the full variable domain is GAGVSQSPSNKVTEKGKDVELRCDPISGHTALYWYRQSLGQGLEFLIYFQGNSAPDKSGLPSDRFSAERTGGSVSTLTIQRTQQEDSAVYLCASSLALAGGYEQYFGPGTRLTVT.